The subject of this entry is one TCR beta chain. The antigen is unknown. Sequenced with the Oncomine TCR Beta short-read assay was DNA taken from cultured CD4+ T cells. TCRdb passed the PCR reads through MiXCR, listing each CDR3 protein once. Of roughly 16,000 distinct CDR3 sequences listed, roughly four fifths are singletons. Treatment meaning: roughly 11-day PBMC culture with coronavirus spike peptide pools or control peptides (ViraFEST assay). This record belongs to a study of vaccination and CD4 T cells after COVID-19. Across the study: Investigators took post-vaccine samples a median roughly 72 days after dose two, within a range of 14 to 241.

V dropped 4 bases and J dropped 0 bases, with 13 bases sitting between them. The CDR3 is made up of 16 amino acids. The V gene's germline CDR1 is SGHTA and CDR2 FQGNSA. The specimen comprised CD4+ T cells from blood, cultured in vitro, sampled after SARS-CoV-2 vaccination. This receptor was obtained from a human donor who received a COVID-19 vaccine. The V and J genes are TRBV7-2 and TRBJ1-3, with D possibly matching TRBD1 (6 bases). CDR3 DNA sequence: TGTGCCAGCAGCTATCGACCAGGGGCCTCTGGAAACACCATATATTTT. Its protein product is CASSYRPGASGNTIYF.